The T cell receptor (beta chain) described here comes from a study of T cells in Graves' hyperthyroidism and ophthalmopathy. As for the study in general: Peripheral blood sampling occurred at initial diagnosis, before any treatment.

Study-wide results and limits: With a median lead of about six months before onset, the model predicted ophthalmopathy.

CDR3 length: 15 amino acids. Per germline, CDR1 MGHRA and CDR2 YSYEKL. Between the trimmed V and J ends, which lost 1 base and 4 bases, there was a span of 13 bases. From RNA transcripts, TCR beta CDR3 regions were amplified. Primed by the HTBI set, a first-round RT-PCR was run on the TCR CDR3. TCRdb called the multiplex PCR reads again in MiXCR, with one record for every CDR3 protein. The sample consists of some 700,000 distinct CDR3 sequences, around 15% of them appearing once. It was considered stable Graves' hyperthyroidism when ophthalmopathy did not progress within 18 months. Diagnoses were made from clinical symptoms, serum measures (thyroxine and TRAb), thyroid ultrasound and orbital computed tomography. The sample holds many counts of this clonotype. Its antigen is not known.

The source material was blood. The J gene is TRBJ1-1, the V gene TRBV4-1, with a weak D call TRBD1 (6 bases). This receptor was obtained from a man between 50 and 59 years old with Graves' hyperthyroidism. CDR3 sequence reads: CASSQVSQGSTEAFF. The CDR3 nucleotides read TGCGCCAGCAGCCAAGTTTCGCAGGGGAGCACTGAAGCTTTCTTT.